The rows below give T cell receptor beta chains drawn from one sample of a study of beta chain features in type 1 diabetes. Measured with immunoSEQ multiplex PCR; TCRdb has only the in-frame clones, and not every one. Of about 250,000 clones in the sample, about 14% were seen once. Sequencing used naive CD4+ T cells from blood. These receptors all stem from a woman between 40 and 50 years old in good health. The CDR3 runs from the conserved cysteine through the conserved F or W. The D gene is left open where the match is weak. Clone size is given for some rows only: seen once, a few or many times, or a class if the clone is expanded.

-	-	TRBV5-1	TRBJ2-5	TGCGCCAGCAGCCCGGGCGGGGCCCAAGAGACCCAGTACTTC	CASSPGGAQETQYF
-	-	TRBV19	TRBJ1-2	TGTGCCACCACACCAAACAGGGACCTATTCCATGGCTACACCTTC	CATTPNRDLFHGYTF
TRBD1	few	TRBV19	TRBJ2-2	TGTGCCAGTAGTACAACGGGACAGGTGGACCGGGAGCTGTTTTTT	CASSTTGQVDRELFF
TRBD1	few	TRBV19	TRBJ2-7	TGTGCCAGTGGGGTACAGGGGGCGCCGAACGAGCAGTACTTC	CASGVQGAPNEQYF
-	many	TRBV29-1	TRBJ1-5	TGCAGCGTTGTTGAGGTTGGCAATCAGCCCCAGCATTTT	CSVVEVGNQPQHF
TRBD2	-	TRBV18	TRBJ2-2	TGTGCCAGCTCATCCTTAGCGGGGACGAACACCGGGGAGCTGTTTTTT	CASSSLAGTNTGELFF
TRBD1	-	TRBV25-1	TRBJ1-1	TGTGCCAGTGAACAGGGGTTCCTACAGAGAGCTTTCTTT	CASEQGFLQRAFF
TRBD1	few	TRBV7-2	TRBJ1-2	TGTGCCAGCAGCGCGGGACAGGACTATGGCTACACCTTC	CASSAGQDYGYTF
-	few	TRBV18	TRBJ1-2	TGTGCCAGCTCACCATCCCCAGGAACCCAGTATGGCTACACCTTC	CASSPSPGTQYGYTF
TRBD2	-	TRBV2	TRBJ2-5	TGTGCCAGCAGTGAAATGTTGTTCCTAGCGGGGGAGAGGTGGGAGACCCAGTACTTC	CASSEMLFLAGERWETQYF
TRBD2	few	TRBV27	TRBJ2-7	TGTGCCAGCAGTTTATATACTAGCGGCCTACTCTACGAGCAGTACTTC	CASSLYTSGLLYEQYF
-	-	TRBV19	TRBJ1-5	TGTGCCAGTAGTATCCTCCATCAGCCCCAGCATTTT	CASSILHQPQHF
-	-	TRBV11-2	TRBJ2-1	TGTGCCAGCAGCTTGGGCACCCTGAGCTCCTACAATGAGCAGTTCTTC	CASSLGTLSSYNEQFF
TRBD1	few	TRBV6-5	TRBJ2-7	TGTGCCAGCAGTTTTAGACAGGGCTCCTACGAGCAGTACTTC	CASSFRQGSYEQYF
TRBD1	-	TRBV5-4	TRBJ2-7	TGTGCCAGCAGCTTGGATCAGGGGGTCTCCTACGAGCAGTACTTC	CASSLDQGVSYEQYF
-	few	TRBV29-1	TRBJ1-2	TGCAGCGTTGGGGTAGGGTGGACAGATAGTGGTGGCTACACCTTC	CSVGVGWTDSGGYTF
TRBD1	-	TRBV5-1	TRBJ2-1	TGCGCCAGCAGGAGGACAGGGGCGTCCTACAATGAGCAGTTCTTC	CASRRTGASYNEQFF
-	few	TRBV7-9	TRBJ2-5	TGTGCCAGCAGTAAGGGACTGGACCAAGAGACCCAGTACTTC	CASSKGLDQETQYF
TRBD2	-	TRBV11-2	TRBJ2-3	TGTGCCAGCAGCTTACTTCTAGCGGCAAACACAGATACGCAGTATTTT	CASSLLLAANTDTQYF
TRBD2	-	TRBV28	TRBJ2-7	TGTGCCAGCAGGGGCCCGGGACTAGGATCCTACGAGCAGTACTTC	CASRGPGLGSYEQYF
-	-	TRBV7-2	TRBJ1-2	TGTGCCAGCAGCTTAGTCGAGGTGGGCTACACCTTC	CASSLVEVGYTF
-	-	TRBV19	TRBJ2-5	TGTGCCAGTAGTACAGAACCCCGGGAACAAGAGACCCAGTACTTC	CASSTEPREQETQYF
TRBD2	-	TRBV6-4	TRBJ2-1	TGTGCCAGCAGCACTAGCGGGGGAAATGTTTACAATGAGCAGTTCTTC	CASSTSGGNVYNEQFF
TRBD2	few	TRBV10-3	TRBJ2-3	TGTGCCATCAGGGCCGGGACTAGCGGGGGGGCCACAGATACGCAGTATTTT	CAIRAGTSGGATDTQYF
TRBD1	-	TRBV16	TRBJ1-5	TGTGCCAGCAGCCAAACCGGACAGGGCGGTCAGCCCCAGCATTTT	CASSQTGQGGQPQHF
-	-	TRBV7-9	TRBJ2-4	TGTGCCAGCAGCTCCGCGGGGCTAGAGCTAACCAAAAACATTCAGTACTTC	CASSSAGLELTKNIQYF
-	-	TRBV9	TRBJ1-2	TGTGCCAGCAGCCCTCCGGGTCCCTATGGCTACACCTTC	CASSPPGPYGYTF
TRBD2	-	TRBV18	TRBJ2-7	TGTGCCAGCTCAGCGGGGGGGGCCGAGCAGTACTTC	CASSAGGAEQYF
-	many	TRBV7-2	TRBJ2-3	TGTGCCGAAGGTCGGGGGTATGCGCAGTATTTT	CAEGRGYAQYF
-	few	TRBV21-1	TRBJ1-4	TGTGCCAGCAGCAAACTCTCGAGAGCGATACGGAATGAAAAACTGTTTTTT	CASSKLSRAIRNEKLFF
TRBD1	few	TRBV6-4	TRBJ1-2	TGTGCCAGCAGTGACACGAAGGGGGCCGAACTCTATGGCTACACCTTC	CASSDTKGAELYGYTF
TRBD2	few	TRBV11-2	TRBJ2-1	TGTGCCAGCAGCCGCTCAGCTTCCCTAGCGGGGGGGCCGGGTGAGCAGTTCTTC	CASSRSASLAGGPGEQFF
-	few	TRBV4-1	TRBJ1-1	TGCGCCAGCAGCCTACGGACCCGGGGGACTGAAGCTTTCTTT	CASSLRTRGTEAFF